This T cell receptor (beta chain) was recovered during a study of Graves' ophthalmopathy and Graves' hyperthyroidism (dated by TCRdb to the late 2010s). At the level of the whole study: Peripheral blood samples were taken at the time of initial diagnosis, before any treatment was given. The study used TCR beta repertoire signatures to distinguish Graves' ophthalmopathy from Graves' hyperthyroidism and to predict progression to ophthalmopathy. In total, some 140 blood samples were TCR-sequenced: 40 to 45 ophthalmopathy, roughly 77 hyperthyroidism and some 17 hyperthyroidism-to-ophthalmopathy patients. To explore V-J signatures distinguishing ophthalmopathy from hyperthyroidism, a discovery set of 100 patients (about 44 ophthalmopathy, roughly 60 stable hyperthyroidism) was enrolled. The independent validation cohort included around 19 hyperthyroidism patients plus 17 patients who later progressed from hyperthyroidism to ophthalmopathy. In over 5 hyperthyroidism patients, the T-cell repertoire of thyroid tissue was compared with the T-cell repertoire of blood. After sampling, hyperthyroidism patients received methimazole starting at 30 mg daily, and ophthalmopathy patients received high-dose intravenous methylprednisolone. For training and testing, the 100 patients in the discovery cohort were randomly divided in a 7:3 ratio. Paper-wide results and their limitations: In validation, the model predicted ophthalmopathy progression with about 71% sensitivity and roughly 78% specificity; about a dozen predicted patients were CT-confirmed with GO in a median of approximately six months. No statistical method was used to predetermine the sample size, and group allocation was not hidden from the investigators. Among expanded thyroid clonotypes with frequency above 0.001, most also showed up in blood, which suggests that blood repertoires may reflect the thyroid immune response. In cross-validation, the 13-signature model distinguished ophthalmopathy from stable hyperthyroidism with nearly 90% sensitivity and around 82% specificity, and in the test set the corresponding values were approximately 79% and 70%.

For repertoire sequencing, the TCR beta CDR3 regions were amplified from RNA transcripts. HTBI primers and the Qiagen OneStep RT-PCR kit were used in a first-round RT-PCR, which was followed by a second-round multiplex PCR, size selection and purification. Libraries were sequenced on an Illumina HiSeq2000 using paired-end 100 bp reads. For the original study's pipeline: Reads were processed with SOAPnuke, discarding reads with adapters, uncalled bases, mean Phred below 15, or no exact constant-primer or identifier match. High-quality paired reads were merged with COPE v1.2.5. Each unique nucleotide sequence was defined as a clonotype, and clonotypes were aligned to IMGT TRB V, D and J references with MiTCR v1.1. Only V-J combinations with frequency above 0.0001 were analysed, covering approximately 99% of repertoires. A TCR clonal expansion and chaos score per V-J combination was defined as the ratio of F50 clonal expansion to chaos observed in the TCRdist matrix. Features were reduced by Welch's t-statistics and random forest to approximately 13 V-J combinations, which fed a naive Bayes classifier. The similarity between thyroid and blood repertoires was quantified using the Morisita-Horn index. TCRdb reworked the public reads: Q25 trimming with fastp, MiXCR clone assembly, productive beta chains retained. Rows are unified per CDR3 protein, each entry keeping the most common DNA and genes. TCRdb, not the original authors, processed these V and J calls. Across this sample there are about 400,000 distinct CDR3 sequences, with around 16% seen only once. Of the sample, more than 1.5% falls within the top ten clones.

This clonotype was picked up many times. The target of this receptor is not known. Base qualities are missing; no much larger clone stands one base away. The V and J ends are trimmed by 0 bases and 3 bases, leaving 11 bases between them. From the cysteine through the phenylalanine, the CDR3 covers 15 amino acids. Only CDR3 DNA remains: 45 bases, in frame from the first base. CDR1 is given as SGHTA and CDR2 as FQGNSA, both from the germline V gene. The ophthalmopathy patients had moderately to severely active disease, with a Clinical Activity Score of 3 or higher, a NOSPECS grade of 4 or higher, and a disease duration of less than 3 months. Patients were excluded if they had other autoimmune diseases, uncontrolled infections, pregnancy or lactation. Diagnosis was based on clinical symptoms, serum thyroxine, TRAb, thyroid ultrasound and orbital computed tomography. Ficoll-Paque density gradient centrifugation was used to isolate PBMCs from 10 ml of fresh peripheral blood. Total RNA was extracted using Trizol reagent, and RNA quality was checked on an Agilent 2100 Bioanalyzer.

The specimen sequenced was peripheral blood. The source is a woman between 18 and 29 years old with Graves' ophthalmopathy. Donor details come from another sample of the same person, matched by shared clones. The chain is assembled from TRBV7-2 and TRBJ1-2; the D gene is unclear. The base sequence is TGTGCCAGCAGCTTAGCCCCCCAAGGGCACTATGGCTACACCTTC. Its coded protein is CASSLAPQGHYGYTF.